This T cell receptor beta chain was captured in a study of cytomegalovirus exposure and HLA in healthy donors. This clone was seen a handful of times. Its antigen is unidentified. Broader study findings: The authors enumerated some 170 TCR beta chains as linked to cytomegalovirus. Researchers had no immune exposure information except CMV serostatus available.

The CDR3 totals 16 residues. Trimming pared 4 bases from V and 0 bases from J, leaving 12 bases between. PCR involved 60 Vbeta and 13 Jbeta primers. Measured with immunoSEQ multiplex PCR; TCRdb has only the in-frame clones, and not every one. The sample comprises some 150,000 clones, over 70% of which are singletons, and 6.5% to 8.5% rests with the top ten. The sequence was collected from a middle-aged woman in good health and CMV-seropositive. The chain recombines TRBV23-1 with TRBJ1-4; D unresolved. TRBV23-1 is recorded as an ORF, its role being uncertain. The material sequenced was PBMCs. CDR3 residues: CASSLYMEATNEKLFF. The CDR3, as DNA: TGCGCCAGCAGTCTCTATATGGAGGCAACTAATGAAAAACTGTTTTTT.